What follows are 10 T cell receptor beta chains derived from one specimen sequenced in a study of beta chain features in type 1 diabetes. cDNA synthesis used the whole RNA isolate, giving expressed TCRB sequences. The table came from immunoSEQ multiplex PCR; TCRdb's copy has only in-frame clones and leaves some out. The sample lists 400,000 or so clones; 8% to 10% were seen once. The antigens for these receptors are not known. Whole-study results and caveats: When Type 1 diabetes patients were examined, their TCRB CDR3s proved moderately but significantly shorter in all four CD4+ subsets.

Specimen: central memory CD4+ T cells from blood. Every receptor here comes from a man younger than 45 with type 1 diabetes.

This clone was seen at least ten times. The J gene is TRBJ2-1, the V gene TRBV29-1, with D tentatively TRBD2 (6 bases). The V gene lost 8 bases and the J gene lost 5 bases, with 16 bases spanning the gap. The CDR3 is 13 amino acids. Germline CDR1 and CDR2: SQVTM and ANQGSEA. CDR3 nucleotide sequence: TGCAGCTCACGACTAGAGAGGGACAATGAGCAGTTCTTC. Its protein is CSSRLERDNEQFF.

The J gene is TRBJ2-3, the V gene TRBV5-1; 10 bases are a match to TRBD1. The V gene end was trimmed by 1 base and the J gene end by 3 bases; junction bases not matched to a gene: 2. Germline CDR1 reads SGHRS; CDR2 reads YFSETQ. This CDR3 is built from 15 residues. The CDR3 here is CASSLRQGATDTQYF. The DNA of the CDR3 is TGCGCCAGCAGCTTGAGACAGGGGGCAACAGATACGCAGTATTTT.

The J gene is TRBJ2-6, the V gene TRBV28; D could derive from TRBD1 or TRBD2 (5 bases each). Per germline, CDR1 MDHEN and CDR2 SYDVKM. V was shortened by 6 bases and J by 0 bases, with 18 bases between the two germline ends. This CDR3 comprises 18 residues. The CDR3 reads CASRLRDHYTSGANVLTF. CDR3 bases: TGTGCCAGCAGGCTCAGGGACCACTATACCTCTGGGGCCAACGTCCTGACTTTC. The full variable domain, in which reference TRBV28 and TRBJ2-6 provide the parts outside the CDR3, is DVKVTQSSRYLVKRTGEKVFLECVQDMDHENMFWYRQDPGLGLRLIYFSYDVKMKEKGDIPEGYSVSREKKERFSLILESASTNQTSMYLCASRLRDHYTSGANVLTFGAGSRLTVL.

V and J are TRBV10-3 and TRBJ2-5; TRBD2 matches at 7 bases. The CDR3 extends over 13 amino acids. Germline CDR1 and CDR2: ENHRY and SYGVKD. J lost 5 bases, V lost 8 bases, and 8 bases had no gene match. The CDR3 region is CAIGASGTETQYF. The CDR3 region has the DNA TGTGCCATCGGGGCTAGCGGTACGGAGACCCAGTACTTC.

The chain joins TRBV11-1 to TRBJ1-4, with TRBD1 matching 7 bases. The V gene end was trimmed by 2 bases and the J gene end by 8 bases; junction bases not matched to a gene: 5. Per the germline V gene, CDR1 is SGHAT and CDR2 is FQDESV (reference sequence). The CDR3 sequence is 14 residues long. For the CDR3, the DNA is TGTGCCAGCAGCTTAAACAGGGGTGACGAAAAACTGTTTTTT. It encodes CASSLNRGDEKLFF.

This chain uses TRBV6-1 with TRBJ2-5, with D maybe TRBD1 (7 bases). The germline V gene encodes CDR1 MNHNS and CDR2 SASEGT. Trimming took 11 bases from V and 5 from J, leaving 18 bases between them. The CDR3 has 13 amino acids. The CDR3 spells CALAGGTGETQYF. CDR3 DNA sequence: TGTGCCCTCGCAGGGGGGACCGGGGAGACCCAGTACTTC.

This clone was observed a few times. This rearrangement joins TRBV6-6 to TRBJ2-5, with D possibly TRBD2 on 5 matching bases. Germline lookup yields CDR1 MNHNY and CDR2 SVGAGI (reference sequence). Trimming removed 0 bases from V and 5 bases from J, with 7 bases in between. The CDR3 is 13 amino acids. DNA for the CDR3: TGTGCCAGCAGTTACTCCCCGGGGGAGACCCAGTACTTC. Translated: CASSYSPGETQYF.

A few counts support this clone. The chain joins TRBV2 to TRBJ1-4; possibly TRBD1 for D (5 bases). The CDR3 totals 15 residues. V shed 6 bases and J shed 2 bases, with 13 bases lying between them. Germline CDR1 SNHLY, CDR2 FYNNEI. CDR3 residues: CASRDISATNEKLFF. The CDR3, as DNA: TGTGCCAGCAGGGACATATCGGCCACTAATGAAAAACTGTTTTTT.

This chain links TRBV6-6 with TRBJ2-7, with 8 bases identical to TRBD2. Per the germline V gene, CDR1 is MNHNY and CDR2 is SVGAGI (reference sequence). V gave up 10 bases and J gave up 3 bases; unmatched junction bases: 14. The CDR3 runs to 15 residues. The CDR3 coding sequence is TGTGCCACCCGGGGGGGGACGACGGTTAACTACGAGCAGTACTTC. Its protein is CATRGGTTVNYEQYF.

V is TRBV27 and J is TRBJ1-5, with 11 bases lining up with TRBD1. There are 16 residues in the CDR3. J lost 6 bases, V lost 2 bases, and 6 bases had no gene match. Germline V gene data show CDR1 as MNHEY and CDR2 as SMNVEV (reference sequence). The CDR3 region is CASSLQGQGARQPQHF. The CDR3 nucleotides are TGTGCCAGCAGTTTACAAGGACAGGGGGCGCGTCAGCCCCAGCATTTT.